Listed here are 3 T cell receptor beta chains from one sample, sequenced in a study of beta chain features in type 1 diabetes. The sequenced template was cDNA made from the entire isolated RNA. Clones were read by immunoSEQ multiplex PCR, and TCRdb kept only the in-frame ones, dropping some. Altogether about 150,000 clones are present, around an eighth being singletons, with the ten largest covering less than 1.5%. Their antigens remain unidentified. Findings and caveats of the study: People with Type 1 diabetes carried modestly yet significantly shorter TCRB CDR3s in all four CD4+ subsets.

Sample: central memory CD4+ T cells from blood. The receptors stem from a man aged 18 to 35 with type 1 diabetes.

This clone was observed a few times. This sample includes further DNA sequences coding for the same CDR3. The chain couples TRBV5-1 to TRBJ2-3, with a possible D match to TRBD1 (6 bases). The CDR3 sequence is 14 residues long. Trimming left V 0 bases short and J 2 bases short, with 7 bases between. The germline V gene has CDR1 SGHRS and CDR2 YFSETQ. This CDR3 reads CASSLGQDTDTQYF. DNA of the CDR3: TGCGCCAGCAGCTTGGGACAGGACACAGATACGCAGTATTTT. The variable domain in full, with the rest retrieved from reference TRBV5-1 and TRBJ2-3, is KAGVTQTPRYLIKTRGQQVTLSCSPISGHRSVSWYQQTPGQGLQFLFEYFSETQRNKGNFPGRFSGRQFSNSRSEMNVSTLELGDSALYLCASSLGQDTDTQYFGPGTRLTVL.

The chain combines TRBV29-1 with TRBJ2-7, with 8 bases that match TRBD2. Trimming removed 3 bases from V and 1 base from J; junction bases left unmatched: 2. Germline lookup yields CDR1 SQVTM and CDR2 ANQGSEA. CDR3 size: 13 residues. The CDR3 spells CSVESGGSYEQYF. Here the CDR3 DNA reads TGCAGCGTTGAGAGCGGGGGTTCCTACGAGCAGTACTTC.

This clone was picked up a small number of times. The genes are TRBV2 and TRBJ1-1, with 7 bases aligning to TRBD1. The CDR3 totals 14 residues. With 7 bases clipped from V and 5 bases from J, the junction kept 10 bases outside the gene matches. The germline gives CDR1 SNHLY, CDR2 FYNNEI. The CDR3 loop is CASMRAGTETEAFF. Here the CDR3 DNA reads TGTGCCAGCATGAGGGCCGGGACAGAGACTGAAGCTTTCTTT.